The TCR beta chain described here comes from a study of OX40 agonist ivuxolimab in advanced cancers. Turning to the study itself: Males comprised around 80% of the group, whose mean age was about 61 years (range about 20 to 79).

A remark on this clone: The antigen remains undetermined.

TCRdb's table, derived via immunoSEQ multiplex PCR, lists solely in-frame clones and lacks some. The table has roughly 80,000 clones, around 93% seen once; the top ten hold approximately 14%. The CDR3 totals 14 residues. Losses at the gene ends were 0 bases for V and 2 bases for J; bases not matched to a gene: 4. Germline CDR1 SQVTM, CDR2 ANQGSEA. Overall study results and limits: Both blood CD4+ and CD8+ T cells showed clonal growth by week 6 at 0.1 to 3.0 mg/kg. There were, on average, more expanded clones in CD8+ T cells than in CD4+.

This sequence originates from an adult with an advanced solid tumor such as melanoma, head and neck, liver or kidney cancer. V usage is TRBV29-1 and J usage is TRBJ2-7; 7 bases are shared with TRBD2. The source material was CD4+ or CD8+ T cells sorted from blood, sampled in a trial of the OX40 agonist ivuxolimab. The CDR3 DNA reads as TGCAGCGTTGAAGATCGGGACTACCCCTACGAGCAGTACTTC. It encodes CSVEDRDYPYEQYF.